Below are 5 T cell receptor beta chains sequenced from a single sample in a study of control samples from healthy donors and cancer patients. Sequencing used immunoSEQ multiplex PCR; TCRdb keeps in-frame clones, though not all of them. The data hold 40,000 to 45,000 clones, with 70% to 75% observed a single time. The specimen sequenced was formalin-fixed, paraffin-embedded tissue. These receptors all come from a male donor with melanoma.

This rearrangement joins TRBV29-1 to TRBJ2-5, with 7 positions matching TRBD2. This CDR3 has 14 amino acids. The V gene's germline CDR1 is SQVTM and CDR2 ANQGSEA. V was clipped by 4 bases and J by 3 bases; unmatched bases: 8. CDR3 sequence: CSVAGGLAEETQYF. CDR3 DNA sequence: TGCAGCGTTGCAGGCGGGCTAGCGGAAGAGACCCAGTACTTC.

In this sample, this clone turned up a few times. The chain has TRBV4-2 and TRBJ2-3, with D perhaps matching TRBD2 (6 bases). Germline-derived CDR1 and CDR2 are LGHNA and YNFKEQ. CDR3 size: 15 residues. The germline V and J ends were trimmed by 4 bases and 2 bases, with 13 bases remaining between them. Here the CDR3 reads CASSPGRSVTDTQYF. Here the CDR3 DNA reads TGTGCCAGCAGCCCGGGGAGGTCGGTCACAGATACGCAGTATTTT.

Concerning this clone itself: One end of the junction varies from germline; a read error may be responsible. The CDR3 DNA is TGTGCCAGCAGCGTAGATACTAGCACAGATATGCAGTATTTT. It encodes CASSVDTSTDMQYF. The chain uses TRBV9 and TRBJ2-3, with D perhaps TRBD2 (6 bases). Germline V gives CDR1 SGDLS, CDR2 YYNGEE. This CDR3 has 14 amino acids.

This clone showed up just once. Here the CDR3 DNA reads TGCGCCAGCAGCCGGGACAGTCAAGAGACCCAGTACTTC. Translation: CASSRDSQETQYF. The chain couples TRBV5-1 to TRBJ2-5; 7 nucleotides align to TRBD1. The CDR3 totals 13 residues. V lost 4 bases, J lost 2 bases, and 2 bases stayed unmatched. Germline loops: CDR1 SGHRS, CDR2 YFSETQ.

The V gene is TRBV10-3, the J gene TRBJ2-5; tentatively, D is TRBD2 (6 bases). CDR1 ENHRY and CDR2 SYGVKD come from the germline V gene. The germline V and J ends were trimmed by 7 bases and 1 base, with 16 bases remaining between them. The CDR3 is 15 residues long. CDR3 residues: CAITQGVAAQETQYF. Here the CDR3 DNA reads TGTGCCATCACCCAAGGGGTAGCGGCCCAAGAGACCCAGTACTTC.